This T cell receptor (beta chain) originates from a study of T cells in Graves' hyperthyroidism and ophthalmopathy. Looking at the study overall: Pretreatment peripheral blood was obtained at initial diagnosis. Study results and limitations: Researchers report that a 13 V-J model separated ophthalmopathy from stable hyperthyroidism.

A patient was excluded if there was uncontrolled infection, other autoimmune disease, pregnancy or lactation. It was at first hyperthyroidism diagnosis, before any ophthalmopathy symptoms, that the blood sample was taken. CDR3 length equals 14 residues. Trimming cost V 4 bases and J 7 bases, with 16 bases left between them. Researchers amplified the TCR beta CDR3 regions from RNA transcripts. During a first-round RT-PCR of the TCR CDR3, the HTBI primer set was used. TCRdb independently ran MiXCR on the multiplex PCR reads; one entry per CDR3 protein. This sample has about 280,000 distinct CDR3 sequences, with around 25% found just once. This clonotype has at least ten counts. Its target is not known.

The chain uses TRBV12-3 or TRBV12-4 and TRBJ1-2, with a tentative D call TRBD1 (6 bases). The TCR sequence derives from a man in his forties or fifties with Graves' hyperthyroidism that later progressed to Graves' ophthalmopathy. Sequences were obtained from blood. The CDR3: CASSSKTGTAGYTF. In DNA, the CDR3 is TGTGCCAGCAGTTCCAAAACAGGGACCGCTGGCTACACCTTC.